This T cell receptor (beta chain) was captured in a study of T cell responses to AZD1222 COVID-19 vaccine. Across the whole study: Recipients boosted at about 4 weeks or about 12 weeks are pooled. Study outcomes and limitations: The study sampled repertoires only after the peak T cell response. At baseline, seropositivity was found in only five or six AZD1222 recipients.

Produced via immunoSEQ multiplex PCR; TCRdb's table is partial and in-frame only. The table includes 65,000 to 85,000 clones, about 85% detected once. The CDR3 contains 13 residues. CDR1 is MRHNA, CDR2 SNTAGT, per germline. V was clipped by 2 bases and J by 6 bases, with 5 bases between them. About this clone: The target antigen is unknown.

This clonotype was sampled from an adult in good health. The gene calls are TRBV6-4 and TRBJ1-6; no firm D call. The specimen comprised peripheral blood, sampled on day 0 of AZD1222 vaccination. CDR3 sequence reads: CASSDNGNSPLHF. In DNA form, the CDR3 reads TGTGCCAGCAGTGACAATGGTAATTCACCCCTCCACTTT.